The next 8 T cell receptor beta chains were all read from a single sample in a study of human T cells and chemical hapten exposure. This sample's time point: pre-sensitization, week 0. The treatment is: therapeutic diphenylcyclopropenone sensitization with weekly scalp DPC. The total RNA was obtained from whole blood that was not fractionated. TCRdb used MiXCR to reprocess the RACE reads, holding one entry per CDR3 protein. The repertoire holds tens of thousands of distinct CDR3 sequences, with 9.6% as singletons. The sequencing used whole blood, collected in connection with sensitization to the hapten diphenylcyclopropenone (DPC). All receptors come from a woman aged 25 to 39 with alopecia areata. Some clones in this sample may be carry-over from other donors' samples.

The chain combines TRBV6-2 or TRBV6-3 with TRBJ2-7; unclear D gene. The V gene lost 5 bases and the J gene lost 3 bases, with 5 bases spanning the gap. CDR1 is MNHEY, CDR2 SVGEGT, per germline. The CDR3 runs 11 residues. CDR3 DNA: TGTGCCAGCAGTCTTATCTACGAGCAGTACTTC. It is translated as CASSLIYEQYF.

This clonotype was counted between two and nine times. The chain uses TRBV27 and TRBJ1-2, with 7 bases lining up with TRBD1. This CDR3 has 15 residues. The J segment lost 3 bases and the V segment lost 4 bases, leaving 8 bases of the junction unmatched. Germline V CDR1 and CDR2: MNHEY, SMNVEV (reference sequence). CDR3 DNA sequence: TGTGCCAGCAGTTATGGGGGACAGAGCTACTATGGCTACACCTTC. Translation gives CASSYGGQSYYGYTF.

In this sample, this clonotype turned up many times. This sequence joins TRBV12-3 or TRBV12-4 and TRBJ2-1, with D perhaps given as TRBD1 or TRBD2 (5 bases each). The CDR3 is 14 amino acids. The V gene lost 3 bases and the J gene lost 4 bases, with 10 bases spanning the gap. The CDR3 DNA sequence: TGTGCCAGCAGTTTTTCCGGGGCTTACAATGAGCAGTTCTTC. It codes for CASSFSGAYNEQFF.

The V gene is TRBV7-9, the J gene TRBJ2-7, with D possibly TRBD2 on 5 matching bases. Germline CDR1 reads SEHNR; CDR2 reads FQNEAQ (reference sequence). With 5 bases removed from V and 2 bases from J, the gap between germline ends came to 13 bases. The CDR3 is 14 residues long. CDR3: CASSRTLTTYEQYF. CDR3 coding DNA: TGTGCCAGCAGCCGGACTCTTACTACCTACGAGCAGTACTTC.

The rearrangement joins TRBV12-3 or TRBV12-4 to TRBJ2-6, with 9 bases fitting TRBD2. The CDR3 loop spans 18 amino acids. After removal of 6 bases from V and 0 bases from J, the junction contained 9 bases not matched to a gene. The CDR3 DNA is TGTGCCAGCAGCGGAGCGGGAGGACAGAACTCTGGGGCCAACGTCCTGACTTTC. It yields the protein CASSGAGGQNSGANVLTF.

J is TRBJ2-1 and V is TRBV7-2, with D unclear. V lost 3 bases, J lost 4 bases, and 7 bases lay in between. Germline CDR1 SGHTA, CDR2 FQGNSA. This CDR3 is 13 amino acids long. As DNA, the CDR3 is TGTGCCAGCAGCTTCGTAGCTTACAATGAGCAGTTCTTC. Protein sequence: CASSFVAYNEQFF.

This clonotype was recorded a few times. The rearrangement uses TRBV4-3 and TRBJ1-2, with TRBD1 matching over 8 bases. Germline V gene sequence: CDR1 LGHNA, CDR2 YSLEER. Trimming at V came to 1 base and at J to 4 bases, leaving 5 bases not matched to a gene. The CDR3 has 15 residues. This chain's CDR3 is CASSQGDRGGYGYTF. The CDR3 DNA sequence: TGCGCCAGCAGCCAAGGAGACAGGGGTGGCTATGGCTACACCTTC.

The chain employs TRBV12-3 or TRBV12-4 and TRBJ2-2; tentatively, D is TRBD2 (5 bases). The CDR3 loop spans 14 amino acids. Trimming left V 4 bases short and J 4 bases short, with 10 bases between. CDR3 bases: TGTGCCAGCAGTTCGGACGGACTCACCGGGGAGCTGTTTTTT. It is translated as CASSSDGLTGELFF.